The rows below give T cell receptor beta chains drawn from one sample of a study of response to subunit inactivated influenza vaccine. TCRdb reprocessed the RT-PCR reads with MiXCR, giving one entry per CDR3 protein. Here the sample spans some 480,000 distinct CDR3 sequences, roughly 9.7% being singletons. Sequenced material: PBMCs from blood, taken more than 35 days after vaccination. The origin of the receptors is a man in his forties or fifties who received an inactivated influenza vaccine. Both conserved end residues are part of each CDR3. Fields, in order: CDR3 DNA, CDR3 protein, CDR3 length, D gene, clone size, V gene, J gene. The D gene is left open where the match is weak. Clone size is stated in some rows and not others, as once, few, many or a class when expanded.

CDR3nt: TGTGCCAGCAAAACTGGACTAGCGGGACTAAATGAGCAGTTCTTC; CDR3aa: CASKTGLAGLNEQFF; len: 15; d_gene: TRBD2; abundance: -; v_gene: TRBV12-3/TRBV12-4; j_gene: TRBJ2-1
CDR3nt: TGCAGTGCTGTCAGGGGGACCAGCACAGATACGCAGTATTTT; CDR3aa: CSAVRGTSTDTQYF; len: 14; d_gene: TRBD1; abundance: -; v_gene: TRBV20-1; j_gene: TRBJ2-3
CDR3nt: TGCGCCAGCAGCCTAACAGGAGTCCTTCCACGGGGAGGCGGGGAGCTGTTTTTT; CDR3aa: CASSLTGVLPRGGGELFF; len: 18; d_gene: -; abundance: -; v_gene: TRBV4-1; j_gene: TRBJ2-2
CDR3nt: TGTGCCAGCAGCTTGGAGCCTGCCTTTCGACAGGGTGGGGATTCACCCCTCCACTTT; CDR3aa: CASSLEPAFRQGGDSPLHF; len: 19; d_gene: TRBD1; abundance: -; v_gene: TRBV5-6; j_gene: TRBJ1-6
CDR3nt: TGTGCCATCAGTAGGGGGGGCTATTCTAGCAATCAGCCCCAGCATTTT; CDR3aa: CAISRGGYSSNQPQHF; len: 16; d_gene: -; abundance: -; v_gene: TRBV10-3; j_gene: TRBJ1-5
CDR3nt: TGCAGTGCTAGCCCCAGGGGTGACGAGCAGTACTTC; CDR3aa: CSASPRGDEQYF; len: 12; d_gene: -; abundance: few; v_gene: TRBV20-1; j_gene: TRBJ2-7
CDR3nt: TGCGCCAGCGCCGAAGGGAGATACAATGAGCAGTTCTTC; CDR3aa: CASAEGRYNEQFF; len: 13; d_gene: -; abundance: -; v_gene: TRBV10-2; j_gene: TRBJ2-1
CDR3nt: TGTGCCAGCCACACAGATACGCAGTATTTT; CDR3aa: CASHTDTQYF; len: 10; d_gene: -; abundance: few; v_gene: TRBV7-9; j_gene: TRBJ2-3
CDR3nt: TGTGCCACCGGTCCCCTAACGGGGCCCGATGAGCAGTTCTTC; CDR3aa: CATGPLTGPDEQFF; len: 14; d_gene: -; abundance: -; v_gene: TRBV12-3/TRBV12-4; j_gene: TRBJ2-1
CDR3nt: TGTGCCAGCAGCTTAACCGGGCCCACAGATACGCAGTATTTT; CDR3aa: CASSLTGPTDTQYF; len: 14; d_gene: -; abundance: many; v_gene: TRBV7-2; j_gene: TRBJ2-3
CDR3nt: TGTGCCAGCAGTTACCTCCGCGGCTACGAGCAGTACTTC; CDR3aa: CASSYLRGYEQYF; len: 13; d_gene: -; abundance: many; v_gene: TRBV6-2/TRBV6-3; j_gene: TRBJ2-7
CDR3nt: TGTGCCAGCAGCTTGGGGTGGTTGAGTGTGAACACCGGGGAGCTGTTTTTT; CDR3aa: CASSLGWLSVNTGELFF; len: 17; d_gene: -; abundance: -; v_gene: TRBV5-5; j_gene: TRBJ2-2
CDR3nt: TGTGCCAGCAGTTTGAATCGATATGAAGCTTTCTTT; CDR3aa: CASSLNRYEAFF; len: 12; d_gene: -; abundance: few; v_gene: TRBV6-2/TRBV6-3; j_gene: TRBJ1-1
CDR3nt: TGTGCCAGCAGGGTTCGGCTAGCGGGCGCAGATACGCAGTATTTT; CDR3aa: CASRVRLAGADTQYF; len: 15; d_gene: TRBD2; abundance: few; v_gene: TRBV7-2; j_gene: TRBJ2-3
CDR3nt: TGTGCCAGCAGCTTAGTTGTGACTAGCGGGGATACGCAGTATTTT; CDR3aa: CASSLVVTSGDTQYF; len: 15; d_gene: TRBD2; abundance: -; v_gene: TRBV7-2; j_gene: TRBJ2-3
CDR3nt: TGTGCCAGCAGTTTAAGGACAGGGGGCTCCGGGGAGCTGTTTTTT; CDR3aa: CASSLRTGGSGELFF; len: 15; d_gene: TRBD1; abundance: few; v_gene: TRBV28; j_gene: TRBJ2-2
CDR3nt: TGTGCCAGCAGTTTAGCGGGAGGCACGTTAGTCGAGCAGTACTTC; CDR3aa: CASSLAGGTLVEQYF; len: 15; d_gene: TRBD2; abundance: few; v_gene: TRBV27; j_gene: TRBJ2-7
CDR3nt: TGTGCCAGCAGCAAACTAGGGGGCATAGATACGCAGTATTTT; CDR3aa: CASSKLGGIDTQYF; len: 14; d_gene: TRBD1; abundance: -; v_gene: TRBV6-2/TRBV6-3; j_gene: TRBJ2-3
CDR3nt: TGTGCCAGCATTGGTTCCAACAATGAGCAGTTCTTC; CDR3aa: CASIGSNNEQFF; len: 12; d_gene: -; abundance: -; v_gene: TRBV6-1; j_gene: TRBJ2-1
CDR3nt: TGCGCCAGCAGCCGACTCCCGAGCTCTGGAAACACCATATATTTT; CDR3aa: CASSRLPSSGNTIYF; len: 15; d_gene: -; abundance: -; v_gene: TRBV4-1; j_gene: TRBJ1-3
CDR3nt: TGCGCCAGCAGCTTGGAATGGGGACTCAATAACTATGGCTACACCTTC; CDR3aa: CASSLEWGLNNYGYTF; len: 16; d_gene: -; abundance: -; v_gene: TRBV5-1; j_gene: TRBJ1-2
CDR3nt: TGCAGCGTTGGAGGTGGGGGCCAGCCCTACGAGCAGTACTTC; CDR3aa: CSVGGGGQPYEQYF; len: 14; d_gene: -; abundance: many; v_gene: TRBV29-1; j_gene: TRBJ2-7
CDR3nt: TGCAGTGCGAGGGGGGCGACAGGGCAAGAGACCCAGTACTTC; CDR3aa: CSARGATGQETQYF; len: 14; d_gene: -; abundance: many; v_gene: TRBV20-1; j_gene: TRBJ2-5
CDR3nt: TGTGCCAGCAGTTTAGACCTAGCGACTGGCTACACCTTC; CDR3aa: CASSLDLATGYTF; len: 13; d_gene: -; abundance: many; v_gene: TRBV12-3/TRBV12-4; j_gene: TRBJ1-2
CDR3nt: TGCAGTGCTAGGGGGGTTAGGTCCTACGAGCAGTACTTC; CDR3aa: CSARGVRSYEQYF; len: 13; d_gene: -; abundance: many; v_gene: TRBV20-1; j_gene: TRBJ2-7
CDR3nt: TGCAGTCCTGAGGGGGGGGGCCTTAACACCGGGGAGCTGTTTTTT; CDR3aa: CSPEGGGLNTGELFF; len: 15; d_gene: -; abundance: -; v_gene: TRBV20-1; j_gene: TRBJ2-2
CDR3nt: TGTGCCATCATTTCAGACAGGGGCCCCTACGAGCAGTACTTC; CDR3aa: CAIISDRGPYEQYF; len: 14; d_gene: TRBD1; abundance: many; v_gene: TRBV10-3; j_gene: TRBJ2-7
CDR3nt: TGTGCCAGCAGCTACTCCGCGGGGGGCACTGAAGCTTTCTTT; CDR3aa: CASSYSAGGTEAFF; len: 14; d_gene: -; abundance: many; v_gene: TRBV7-9; j_gene: TRBJ1-1
CDR3nt: TGCGCCAGCAGCTCTATGACTAGCGGGACCCAAGAGACCCAGTACTTC; CDR3aa: CASSSMTSGTQETQYF; len: 16; d_gene: TRBD2; abundance: few; v_gene: TRBV5-1; j_gene: TRBJ2-5
CDR3nt: TGTGCCAGCAGTTCTCCCGGCTCAGGGGGCCAAGAGACCCAGTACTTC; CDR3aa: CASSSPGSGGQETQYF; len: 16; d_gene: TRBD1; abundance: many; v_gene: TRBV12-3/TRBV12-4; j_gene: TRBJ2-5
CDR3nt: TGTGCCAGCAGCTTGGGTGGGATCTATAGCAATCAGCCCCAGCATTTT; CDR3aa: CASSLGGIYSNQPQHF; len: 16; d_gene: -; abundance: few; v_gene: TRBV5-5; j_gene: TRBJ1-5
CDR3nt: TGTGCCAGCAGTTACTCGATTGGAGGTAGCGGGAGGAATACGCAGTATTTT; CDR3aa: CASSYSIGGSGRNTQYF; len: 17; d_gene: TRBD2; abundance: few; v_gene: TRBV6-5; j_gene: TRBJ2-3
CDR3nt: TGCGCCAGCAGCCATTTACTAGCGGACCCAAGAAGAGGGGTTTACGAGCAGTACTTC; CDR3aa: CASSHLLADPRRGVYEQYF; len: 19; d_gene: TRBD2; abundance: many; v_gene: TRBV4-1; j_gene: TRBJ2-7
CDR3nt: TGTGCCAGCAGCTACCCCATGACAGATACGCAGTATTTT; CDR3aa: CASSYPMTDTQYF; len: 13; d_gene: -; abundance: -; v_gene: TRBV7-2; j_gene: TRBJ2-3
CDR3nt: TGTGCCAGCAGTTTAAGTCCTTATGGCTACACCTTC; CDR3aa: CASSLSPYGYTF; len: 12; d_gene: -; abundance: -; v_gene: TRBV12-3/TRBV12-4; j_gene: TRBJ1-2
CDR3nt: TGTGCCAGCAGTTACGGGGGGTTACGGTATGGCTACACCTTC; CDR3aa: CASSYGGLRYGYTF; len: 14; d_gene: -; abundance: many; v_gene: TRBV6-5; j_gene: TRBJ1-2
CDR3nt: TGTGCCAGCAGCGGGACTAGCGGGGGGGCGAATGAGCAGTTCTTC; CDR3aa: CASSGTSGGANEQFF; len: 15; d_gene: TRBD2; abundance: many; v_gene: TRBV7-9; j_gene: TRBJ2-1
CDR3nt: TGTGCCAGCAGCTCTTGGATGCGGGGGGACTCCTACGAGCAGTACTTC; CDR3aa: CASSSWMRGDSYEQYF; len: 16; d_gene: TRBD2; abundance: few; v_gene: TRBV11-2; j_gene: TRBJ2-7
CDR3nt: TGTGCCAGCAGCATTAACCAACCAGGGGCCAACGTCCTGACTTTC; CDR3aa: CASSINQPGANVLTF; len: 15; d_gene: -; abundance: -; v_gene: TRBV7-3; j_gene: TRBJ2-6
CDR3nt: TGCAGTGCCCGCCCCATAAACTCTGGGGCCAACGTCCTGACTTTC; CDR3aa: CSARPINSGANVLTF; len: 15; d_gene: -; abundance: -; v_gene: TRBV20-1; j_gene: TRBJ2-6